Below, 23 T cell receptor beta chains from the same sample are listed, as sequenced in a study of blood T cell repertoires in COVID-19. Some clones are missing from TCRdb's copy, which holds only in-frame ones; the method was immunoSEQ multiplex PCR. Of 150,000 to 200,000 clones in the sample, around 85% were seen once. Sample: peripheral blood. The receptors here all came from a woman older than 75 with acute or convalescent COVID-19.

The table lists this clone with a count of one. The rearrangement links TRBV5-4 to TRBJ1-2; 7 nucleotides agree with TRBD1. Per germline, CDR1 SGHNT and CDR2 YYREEE (reference sequence). There are 15 residues in the CDR3. Trimming took 0 bases from V and 2 from J; bases not matched to a gene: 4. Here the CDR3 DNA reads TGTGCCAGCAGCTTGGATGGAGGGGGCAACTATGGCTACACCTTC. Protein: CASSLDGGGNYGYTF.

The chain has TRBV7-6 and TRBJ1-2, with TRBD1 as a possible D gene (6 bases). Germline loops: CDR1 SGHVS, CDR2 FNYEAQ. The V and J ends lost 5 bases and 1 base respectively, with 8 bases between them. This CDR3 is built from 13 residues. CDR3 coding DNA: TGTGCCAGCAGCCGGGACAATAACTATGGCTACACCTTC. This encodes CASSRDNNYGYTF.

The chain is built from TRBV9 and TRBJ2-1, with D possibly TRBD2 on 5 matching bases. The CDR3 totals 15 residues. Germline CDR1 reads SGDLS; CDR2 reads YYNGEE. V was pared by 3 bases and J by 3 bases, with 13 bases between. CDR3 residues: CASSGGLGDYNEQFF. DNA of the CDR3: TGTGCCAGCAGCGGAGGGCTTGGTGACTACAATGAGCAGTTCTTC.

This clone was seen a few times. CDR3 DNA: TGTGCCAGCAGTTACAAGGGAGTAAGGACCTTC. Its protein product is CASSYKGVRTF. The rearrangement uses TRBV6-5 and TRBJ1-2; no reliable D call. CDR3 length: 11 residues. V was cut by 2 bases and J by 14 bases, with 12 bases left in between. Germline V gives CDR1 MNHEY, CDR2 SVGAGI.

On this clone: A junction boundary mismatches the germline segment, possibly from a read error. This rearrangement joins TRBV7-2 to TRBJ2-1; tentative D call: TRBD2 (6 bases). From germline, CDR1 is SGHTA and CDR2 FQGNSA. This CDR3 contains 15 residues. For the CDR3, the DNA is TGTGCCAGCAGCTCGTCCGGGACTGCCTATAATGAGCAGTTCTTC. Protein product: CASSSSGTAYNEQFF.

This clone was recorded only once. The rearrangement joins TRBV6-5 to TRBJ2-5; possible D gene TRBD2, 6 bases. Germline V CDR1 and CDR2: MNHEY, SVGAGI. This CDR3 region has 16 residues. V was cut by 0 bases and J by 5 bases, with 16 bases left in between. The CDR3, as DNA: TGTGCCAGCAGTTACTCGATCCCCGGGGGTCGTGAGACCCAGTACTTC. It codes for CASSYSIPGGRETQYF.

This chain joins TRBV19 and TRBJ1-2; unclear D gene. Germline V gives CDR1 LNHDA, CDR2 SQIVND (reference sequence). V was cut by 3 bases and J by 4 bases, with 12 bases left in between. The CDR3 runs 14 residues. The CDR3 here is CASSIGVTGYGYTF. CDR3 in DNA: TGTGCCAGTAGTATTGGCGTTACGGGCTATGGCTACACCTTC.

This clone showed up just a few times. The V gene is TRBV24-1, the J gene TRBJ2-1; the match to TRBD2 covers 8 bases. CDR3 length equals 14 residues. In germline, CDR1 is KGHDR, CDR2 SFDVKD. The trim removed 10 bases at V and 7 bases at J, leaving 11 bases unmatched. CDR3: CATEAAGVVNEQFF. In nucleotides, the CDR3 is TGTGCCACTGAGGCAGCGGGAGTCGTAAATGAGCAGTTCTTC.

V and J are TRBV3-1 (or the pseudogene TRBV3-2) and TRBJ2-5, with D perhaps matching TRBD1 (6 bases). Trimming took 4 bases from V and 5 from J, leaving 20 bases between them. In germline, CDR1 is LGHDT, CDR2 YNNKEL (reference sequence). This CDR3 region has 16 residues. The CDR3 region has the DNA TGTGCCAGCAGCCCAGCAGGGGCCGAGATCCGGGAGACCCAGTACTTC. It specifies CASSPAGAEIRETQYF.

This rearrangement joins TRBV6-5 to TRBJ2-7; D gene uncertain. This CDR3 region has 14 residues. V was cut by 0 bases and J by 0 bases, with 6 bases left in between. Germline CDR1 reads MNHEY; CDR2 reads SVGAGI. CDR3 sequence reads: CASSYSLRSYEQYF. CDR3 DNA: TGTGCCAGCAGTTACTCTCTCCGCTCCTACGAGCAGTACTTC.

This clone was found a few times. This sequence joins TRBV18 and TRBJ1-2, with 7 bases that match TRBD1. Germline lookup yields CDR1 KGHSH and CDR2 LQKENI. The V segment lost 2 bases and the J segment 4 bases; nucleotides outside the gene matches: 7. The CDR3 consists of 15 residues. Here the CDR3 reads CASSPNRDSGYGYTF. Here the CDR3 DNA reads TGTGCCAGCTCACCAAATAGGGACAGCGGCTATGGCTACACCTTC.

The chain employs TRBV6-2 or TRBV6-3 and TRBJ1-5; 7 bases agree with TRBD1. Per the germline V gene, CDR1 is MNHEY and CDR2 is SVGEGT. Trimming at V came to 2 bases and at J to 5 bases, leaving 6 bases not matched to a gene. CDR3 length equals 15 residues. CDR3 sequence: CASSYGSGGYQPQHF. CDR3 DNA: TGTGCCAGCAGTTACGGGTCAGGGGGTTATCAGCCCCAGCATTTT.

The V gene is TRBV9, the J gene TRBJ2-7, with 7 positions matching TRBD1. J lost 0 bases, V lost 0 bases, and 6 bases had no gene match. The CDR3 contains 16 residues. Germline V CDR1 and CDR2: SGDLS, YYNGEE. The CDR3 loop reads CASSVAPTGSSYEQYF. CDR3 in DNA: TGTGCCAGCAGCGTAGCCCCGACAGGGAGCTCCTACGAGCAGTACTTC.

The chain is built from TRBV3-1 (or the pseudogene TRBV3-2) and TRBJ1-5; 8 bases are shared with TRBD1. V dropped 0 bases and J dropped 4; count of bases not matched to a gene: 5. Germline V gene data show CDR1 as LGHDT and CDR2 as YNNKEL (reference sequence). The CDR3 runs 16 residues. CDR3 sequence reads: CASSQDQQGVNQPQHF. The CDR3 nucleotides read TGTGCCAGCAGCCAAGATCAACAGGGGGTAAATCAGCCCCAGCATTTT.

This chain connects TRBV11-2 to TRBJ2-5, with 12 bases lining up with TRBD2. Trimming took 0 bases from V and 5 from J; bases not matched to a gene: 10. This CDR3 region has 18 residues. The V gene's germline CDR1 is SGHAT and CDR2 FQNNGV. CDR3 nucleotide sequence: TGTGCCAGCAGCTTAGATCTAGTTCTAGCGGGGGGGAGGGAGACCCAGTACTTC. Protein sequence: CASSLDLVLAGGRETQYF.

The CDR3: CASSETSESYNEQFF. The CDR3 region has the DNA TGTGCCAGCAGCGAGACTAGCGAATCCTACAATGAGCAGTTCTTC. The chain joins TRBV9 to TRBJ2-1; 8 bases match TRBD2. The germline CDR1 and CDR2 sequences are SGDLS and YYNGEE. The CDR3 is 15 amino acids. The junction had 3 bases not matched to a gene; V was cut back by 3 bases and J by 1 base. Combining the CDR3 with reference TRBV9 and TRBJ2-1 gives the whole variable domain DSGVTQTPKHLITATGQRVTLRCSPRSGDLSVYWYQQSLDQGLQFLIQYYNGEERAKGNILERFSAQQFPDLHSELNLSSLELGDSALYFCASSETSESYNEQFFGPGTRLTVL.

The rearrangement uses TRBV6-5 and TRBJ2-1; D is possibly TRBD2 (5 bases). The CDR3 spans 15 residues. Trimming cost V 6 bases and J 6 bases, with 18 bases left between them. Germline V gene data show CDR1 as MNHEY and CDR2 as SVGAGI. CDR3 in amino acids: CASRYTFGSRNEQFF. CDR3 coding DNA: TGTGCCAGCAGGTATACGTTTGGGAGCCGCAATGAGCAGTTCTTC.

The rearrangement uses TRBV9 and TRBJ2-2, with D possibly being TRBD2 (7 bases). The CDR3 loop spans 16 amino acids. CDR1 SGDLS and CDR2 YYNGEE come from the germline V gene. V was trimmed by 2 bases and J by 3 bases, leaving 14 bases between them. The CDR3 loop reads CASSVGGGLDTGELFF. CDR3 bases: TGTGCCAGCAGCGTCGGCGGGGGCCTCGACACCGGGGAGCTGTTTTTT.

This chain uses TRBV5-6 with TRBJ1-1; tentative D call: TRBD1 (5 bases). The CDR3 has 13 amino acids. Germline values: CDR1 SGHDT, CDR2 YYEEEE. Between the trimmed V and J ends, which lost 4 bases and 5 bases, there was a span of 12 bases. CDR3 loop: CASSRRGATEAFF. DNA for the CDR3: TGTGCCAGCAGCCGGAGGGGCGCGACTGAAGCTTTCTTT.

This chain uses TRBV9 with TRBJ2-7, with D possibly matching TRBD1 (6 bases). The germline CDR1 and CDR2 sequences are SGDLS and YYNGEE. The CDR3 contains 16 residues. V was cut by 4 bases and J by 6 bases, with 23 bases left in between. In nucleotides, the CDR3 is TGTGCCAGCAGCCCAGGGGCCTCGGTCAGCGGCACCGAGCAGTACTTC. Protein sequence: CASSPGASVSGTEQYF.

The chain recombines TRBV5-1 with TRBJ1-1, with TRBD1 identical over 8 bases. Germline CDR1 SGHRS, CDR2 YFSETQ. The V segment lost 4 bases and the J segment 4 bases; nucleotides outside the gene matches: 9. This CDR3 has 15 amino acids. DNA for the CDR3: TGCGCCAGCAGCGGCATGGTACAGGGGGGCACTGAAGCTTTCTTT. Its translation: CASSGMVQGGTEAFF.

In its sample, this clone was seen once. The J gene is TRBJ2-7, the V gene TRBV5-4; the match to TRBD1 covers 9 bases. The CDR3 consists of 15 residues. The J segment lost 3 bases and the V segment lost 0 bases, leaving 4 bases of the junction unmatched. Germline V gives CDR1 SGHNT, CDR2 YYREEE (reference sequence). The CDR3, as DNA: TGTGCCAGCAGCTTGGGGACAGGGGTCGACTACGAGCAGTACTTC. Translating gives CASSLGTGVDYEQYF.

V usage is TRBV5-6 and J usage is TRBJ1-2; 12 nucleotides agree with TRBD1. The junction had 5 bases not matched to a gene; V was cut back by 4 bases and J by 4 bases. Germline lookup yields CDR1 SGHDT and CDR2 YYEEEE. The CDR3 has 15 amino acids. DNA for the CDR3: TGTGCCAGCAGCCCGAGGGGACAGGGGGCCTATGGCTACACCTTC. This sequence encodes CASSPRGQGAYGYTF.